The rows below give T cell receptor beta chains drawn from one sample of a study of T cell changes during pregnancy in multiple sclerosis. Repertoires were generated with immunoSEQ multiplex PCR, while TCRdb's copy carries only in-frame clones and drops some. The data hold about 100,000 clones, with approximately 94% observed a single time. The sample in question was peripheral blood, obtained after pregnancy. All receptors derive from a female donor with multiple sclerosis, enrolled in a pregnancy study. Each CDR3 is given with its conserved first and last residue. D genes are given only for firm matches. Only some rows state a clone size, as once, few, many or a class for expanded clones.

TRBD1,-,TRBJ2-1,20,TRBV19,CASSHRPGQGPYSSYNEQFF,TGTGCCAGTAGCCACAGGCCGGGACAGGGGCCTTATAGCTCCTACAATGAGCAGTTCTTC
TRBD1,-,TRBJ2-3,15,TRBV28,CASSVQGTSTDTQYF,TGTGCCAGCAGTGTACAGGGGACCAGCACAGATACGCAGTATTTT
TRBD1,-,TRBJ2-3,13,TRBV7-6,CASRQGLTDTQYF,TGTGCCAGCAGACAGGGGCTCACAGATACGCAGTATTTT
TRBD2,-,TRBJ2-7,17,TRBV7-8,CASSLAGTSGGHYEQYF,TGTGCCAGCAGCTTAGCGGGTACTAGCGGGGGACACTACGAGCAGTACTTC
TRBD2,once,TRBJ2-1,15,TRBV7-2,CASSFGSGSYNEQFF,TGTGCCAGCAGCTTTGGTAGCGGGAGCTACAATGAGCAGTTCTTC
-,few,TRBJ2-4,13,TRBV6-5,CASSNRQLNIQYF,TGTGCCAGCAGTAACCGACAGTTAAACATTCAGTACTTC
TRBD2,-,TRBJ2-5,16,TRBV2,CASRREAGVHQETQYF,TGTGCCAGCAGAAGAGAAGCGGGAGTGCACCAAGAGACCCAGTACTTC
-,-,TRBJ2-7,14,TRBV28,CASTHQGPIYEQYF,TGTGCCAGCACCCATCAGGGCCCTATCTACGAGCAGTACTTC
-,-,TRBJ1-2,15,TRBV27,CASSLSAGWFYGYTF,TGTGCCAGCAGTTTGTCGGCAGGCTGGTTCTATGGCTACACCTTC
-,-,TRBJ2-7,13,TRBV7-9,CASSPPRRSEQYF,TGTGCCAGCAGCCCCCCGAGACGGAGCGAGCAGTACTTC
TRBD1,-,TRBJ1-5,15,TRBV27,CASGGTGYHNQPQHF,TGTGCCAGCGGGGGGACAGGTTACCACAATCAGCCCCAGCATTTT
-,-,TRBJ2-3,15,TRBV7-6,CASSLRQASTDTQYF,TGTGCCAGCAGCTTACGACAGGCTAGCACAGATACGCAGTATTTT
TRBD2,-,TRBJ2-5,13,TRBV5-4,CASSFKGGETQYF,TGTGCCAGCAGCTTCAAGGGAGGGGAGACCCAGTACTTC
-,-,TRBJ2-5,13,TRBV7-7,CASSLAAPETQYF,TGTGCCAGCAGCTTAGCGGCACCTGAGACCCAGTACTTC
TRBD2,-,TRBJ2-3,16,TRBV6-1,CASSDRLAGVPDTQYF,TGTGCCAGCAGTGACCGCCTAGCGGGAGTCCCAGATACGCAGTATTTT
-,-,TRBJ2-1,16,TRBV5-5,CASSPRGGYSYNEQFF,TGTGCCAGCAGCCCCCGTGGAGGGTACTCCTACAATGAGCAGTTCTTC
-,-,TRBJ2-1,13,TRBV5-8,CASSLGLYNEQFF,TGTGCCAGCAGCTTGGGACTTTACAATGAGCAGTTCTTC
-,-,TRBJ2-7,14,TRBV19,CASSITGVSYEQYF,TGTGCCAGTAGTATAACAGGCGTTTCCTACGAGCAGTACTTC
-,-,TRBJ1-2,15,TRBV6-5,CAAASGGGQYYGYTF,TGTGCCGCGGCGTCAGGCGGGGGCCAATACTATGGCTACACCTTC
TRBD1,once,TRBJ2-7,15,TRBV19,CASSMGTGASYEQYF,TGTGCCAGTAGTATGGGCACAGGGGCCTCCTACGAGCAGTACTTC
-,-,TRBJ1-2,13,TRBV28,CASSLKANYGYTF,TGTGCCAGCAGTCTAAAAGCTAACTATGGCTACACCTTC
-,-,TRBJ2-1,11,TRBV27,CASSLGPRQFF,TGTGCCAGCAGTTTGGGCCCGAGACAGTTCTTC
-,-,TRBJ1-1,14,TRBV7-9,CASSFFSGDTEAFF,TGTGCCAGCAGCTTTTTCTCAGGGGACACTGAAGCTTTCTTT
TRBD2,-,TRBJ2-5,15,TRBV18,CASSPLTSGRETQYF,TGTGCCAGCTCACCATTGACTAGCGGGAGAGAGACCCAGTACTTC
-,-,TRBJ2-7,13,TRBV7-2,CASSVRHSYEQYF,TGTGCCAGCAGCGTCAGGCATTCCTACGAGCAGTACTTC
TRBD1,-,TRBJ1-4,15,TRBV29-1,CSVEADGQGREKLFF,TGCAGCGTTGAAGCGGATGGACAGGGTAGAGAAAAACTGTTTTTT
-,once,TRBJ1-1,12,TRBV10-3,CAISESGSEAFF,TGTGCCATCAGTGAGTCAGGGAGTGAAGCTTTCTTT
TRBD1,-,TRBJ1-3,17,TRBV30,CAWKLGLTGVAGNTIYF,TGTGCCTGGAAACTGGGACTTACAGGGGTGGCTGGAAACACCATATATTTT
-,-,TRBJ1-1,13,TRBV5-1,CASSFRTNTEAFF,TGCGCCAGCAGCTTTAGGACAAACACTGAAGCTTTCTTT